This T cell receptor beta chain was sequenced for a study of blood T cell repertoires in COVID-19. Trimming pared 4 bases from V and 4 bases from J, leaving 11 bases between. This CDR3 is built from 15 residues. The germline gives CDR1 SGHTA, CDR2 FQGTGA. Assay: immunoSEQ multiplex PCR; the TCRdb copy retains only in-frame clones and omits some. The sample yields about 200,000 clones, roughly 90% seen once. The receptor was derived from a woman aged 30 to 39 with acute COVID-19. V usage is TRBV7-3 and J usage is TRBJ2-6; possible D gene TRBD1, 6 bases. The sample comprised PBMCs or T cells enriched from blood (not recorded which). Here the CDR3 DNA reads TGTGCCAGCAGCTCACAGGGTGAAGGGGCCAACGTCCTGACTTTC. It translates to CASSSQGEGANVLTF.